The TCR beta chain under discussion was sequenced for a study of blood T cells in healthy people across ages (dated by TCRdb to between 2014 and 2017). At the level of the whole study: In model experiments, template switching captured roughly one uniquely barcoded TCR beta cDNA molecule for every two T cells. To avoid experimental bias, donors of different ages were distributed randomly across sequencing lanes. To track age-related changes in TCR beta repertoire diversity, the study relied on deep sequencing normalized with unique cDNA molecular identifiers. Four age groups were formed from the donors: young (average roughly 15 years), middle-aged (approximately 40), aged (about 68) and long-lived (about 80). Two additional independent replicas of 1 million unique cDNA reads from the same blood draw were analyzed for two donors (one aged 18 to 30 and one aged 80 or older).

Study-level results and caveats: The percentage of naive T cells measured by flow cytometry correlated strongly with observed TCR beta diversity. As age increased, observed TCR beta diversity per million T cells dropped in a roughly linear way, and a significant reduction was already evident by age about 40. Estimates of total diversity based on one million sequenced T cells were considered lower bounds and underestimates. Because profiling used bulk unsorted PBMCs, naive and antigen-experienced compartments could not be compared conclusively. Because the CMV infection status of the donors was unknown, age-related changes in expanded clonotypes may potentially have been confounded. The long-lived group showed more naive CD4+ T cells, fewer expanded clones and increased TCR diversity than the aged group, suggesting age selection.

Library creation used 5' RACE. Sequencing was carried out with an Illumina HiSeq 2500. A second PCR of 7 to 11 cycles was run with a J-beta primer mix and a sample-barcoded 5' primer. A unique molecular identifier was introduced onto each TCR beta cDNA molecule by a template-switch 5' adaptor carrying 12 random nucleotides. Each sample yielded at least 2.5 million CDR3-containing paired-end reads. First-strand cDNA synthesis was performed from all RNA using the Mint cDNA synthesis kit, with priming by a TRBC-specific oligonucleotide. Following uracil-DNA glycosylase treatment, all cDNA underwent a first 18-cycle PCR with the universal primers M1SS and BC2_uni_R. Per the original workflow: Each sample was normalized by randomly selecting 1 million high-quality reads, each carrying a distinct molecular identifier. Reads sharing molecular identifiers were discarded rather than binned into consensus sequences. MiTCR, with a Q25 quality threshold and the strictest error-elimination algorithm, was used for CDR3 identification, clonotype clustering and error correction. Lower-bound total TCR beta diversity was estimated with a nonparametric unseen species model using Euler transformation. The public reads were reprocessed in TCRdb via fastp at Q25 and MiXCR, keeping in-frame beta chains. Rows with a matching CDR3 protein are joined into one entry that keeps the most common DNA and genes. It is TCRdb's table, rather than the study itself, that gives the V and J calls and clone size. Within this sample are about 620,000 distinct CDR3 sequences, with 21% of them counted one time only. The ten top clones hold roughly 3.7% of the sample.

The donors were a few dozen Caucasian individuals from Russia, aged roughly 6 to 100 years, who were systemically healthy. Each donor gave 8 to 10 milliliters of peripheral blood, drawn into EDTA-treated Vacutainer tubes. Ficoll-Paque density-gradient centrifugation was used to isolate PBMCs, with at least 7 million per sample. Trizol reagent was used to extract total RNA from the PBMCs, yielding at least 5.5 micrograms per sample. Naive CD45RAhigh/CD27high T cell percentages were measured by flow cytometry on a PBMC aliquot from every donor. Details on this clonotype: The antigen it recognizes is unknown. No base-level quality is on record; no much larger clone is a single base apart.

V lost 6 bases and J lost 1 base; the stretch between them is 7 bases long. From the cysteine up to the phenylalanine, the CDR3 has a length of 12 residues. Only the CDR3 DNA is retained, 36 bases long and in frame from the first base. The germline V gene encodes CDR1 DFQATT and CDR2 SNEGSKA (reference sequence). Recombination connected TRBV20-1 to TRBJ1-5, with no confident D gene call. The origin of this receptor is a man between 65 and 85 years old in good health. The sample comprised blood. The sequenced DNA: TGCAGTGCACAAAAAAGCAATCAGCCCCAGCATTTT. Its coded protein is CSAQKSNQPQHF.